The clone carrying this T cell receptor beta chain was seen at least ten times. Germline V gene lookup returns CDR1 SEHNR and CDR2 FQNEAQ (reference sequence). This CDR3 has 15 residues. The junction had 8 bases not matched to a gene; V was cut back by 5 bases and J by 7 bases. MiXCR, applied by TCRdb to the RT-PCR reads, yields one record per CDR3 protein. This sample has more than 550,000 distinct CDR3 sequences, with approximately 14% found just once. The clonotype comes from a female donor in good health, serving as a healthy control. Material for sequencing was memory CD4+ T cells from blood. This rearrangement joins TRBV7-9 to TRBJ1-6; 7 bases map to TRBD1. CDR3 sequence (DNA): TGTGCCAGCAGCCCTGCTTCAGGGGGAAATTCACCCCTCCACTTT. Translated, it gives CASSPASGGNSPLHF.